Presented here are 5 T cell receptor beta chains from one specimen sequenced in a study of beta chain features in type 1 diabetes. Isolated RNA was reverse transcribed in full, so expressed TCRB transcripts were sequenced. Sequencing was performed with immunoSEQ multiplex PCR; in TCRdb, only in-frame clones are kept and a portion is missing. Seen here are approximately 250,000 clones, roughly an eighth observed once, and the top ten hold more than 0.02%. The sequencing sample was made of naive CD4+ T cells from blood. The receptors derive from a woman between 35 and 50 years old in good health.

The gene calls are TRBV11-2 and TRBJ2-3; no clear D gene. The CDR3 runs 11 residues. Germline V gives CDR1 SGHAT, CDR2 FQNNGV. V lost 8 bases, J lost 4 bases, and 7 bases lay in between. As DNA, the CDR3 is TGTGCCAGCCGTAGAGCAGATACGCAGTATTTT. This translates into CASRRADTQYF.

On this clone: This clone may be a read error of a much larger clone one base away. The gene calls are TRBV11-3 and TRBJ2-5; TRBD2 matches at 13 bases. This CDR3 comprises 15 residues. Germline CDR1 SGHNT, CDR2 YENEEA. J gave up 2 bases and V 3 bases, and 0 bases lay outside the gene matches. This CDR3 is CASSLGLAGQETQYF. The CDR3 region has the DNA TGTGCCAGCAGCTTGGGACTAGCGGGGCAAGAGACCCAGTACTTC. The whole variable domain, filled in from reference TRBV11-3 and TRBJ2-5, reads EAGVVQSPRYKIIEKKQPVAFWCNPISGHNTLYWYLQNLGQGPELLIRYENEEAVDDSQLPKDRFSAERLKGVDSTLKIQPAELGDSAVYLCASSLGLAGQETQYFGPGTRLLVL.

The V call is TRBV7-2, the J call TRBJ1-4; 10 bases align to TRBD1. The CDR3 spans 16 residues. V was clipped by 5 bases and J by 7 bases; unmatched bases: 10. Germline CDR1 reads SGHTA; CDR2 reads FQGNSA. CDR3 in DNA: TGTGCCAGCAGCCGAGGACAGGGGGGGGACTTTGAAAAACTGTTTTTT. Translated: CASSRGQGGDFEKLFF.

This clone turned up a few times. The chain carries TRBV27 and TRBJ1-6, with D possibly TRBD1 on 6 matching bases. This CDR3 is built from 16 residues. V lost 5 bases and J 6 bases, leaving 17 bases between the germline ends. Germline CDR1 is MNHEY and CDR2 is SMNVEV (reference sequence). CDR3 sequence: CASSMDWTASNSPLHF. The DNA of the CDR3 is TGTGCCAGCAGTATGGATTGGACAGCTTCTAATTCACCCCTCCACTTT.

This clone was seen only a few times. The chain links TRBV7-9 to TRBJ2-7; 8 bases agree with TRBD1. The junction had 10 bases not matched to a gene; V was cut back by 5 bases and J by 1 base. Germline CDR1 is SEHNR and CDR2 is FQNEAQ (reference sequence). The CDR3 has 16 residues. The CDR3 DNA sequence: TGTGCCAGCAGCCCCCGCAGGGGGCGCCAATCCTACGAGCAGTACTTC. Translated, it gives CASSPRRGRQSYEQYF.